Reported below is one T cell receptor beta chain. In the authors' workflow: Amplification from reference gene primers served as the basis for estimated nucleated cell counts. Measured with immunoSEQ multiplex PCR; TCRdb has only the in-frame clones, and not every one. Clone size and the V and J calls come from that table; the DNA yielded D and trimming. Of 200,000 to 250,000 clones in the sample, roughly 80% were seen once. The CDR3 contains 16 residues. The V segment lost 2 bases and the J segment 10 bases; nucleotides outside the gene matches: 10. In germline, CDR1 is MNHEY, CDR2 SVGAGI. This specimen comes from a study of blood T cell repertoires in COVID-19. About the study: Italy, Spain and the United States were the sources of the convalescent and acute COVID-19 samples.

This chain uses TRBV6-5 with TRBJ2-1, with 11 positions matching TRBD2. Sequencing was performed on peripheral blood. This receptor was taken from a woman in her 70s with acute or convalescent COVID-19. DNA for the CDR3: TGTGCCAGCAGTTACACTATAGCGGGGGGGCCATGGGAGCAGTTCTTC. It yields the protein CASSYTIAGGPWEQFF.